This TCR beta chain was profiled in a study of cytomegalovirus exposure and HLA in healthy donors. The CDR3 contains 13 residues. V dropped 2 bases and J dropped 1 base, with 6 bases sitting between them. From germline, CDR1 is MNHNY and CDR2 SVGAGI (reference sequence). The PCR made use of 60 Vbeta and 13 Jbeta primers. Method: immunoSEQ multiplex PCR; TCRdb's copy keeps in-frame clones and lacks some. This sample has 100,000 or so clones, with 75% found just once. This receptor was identified in a man in his forties in good health and CMV-seronegative. Sequenced input: PBMCs. The chain carries TRBV6-6 and TRBJ2-7; TRBD2 might be the D (5 bases). This CDR3 is CASSYGGSYEQYF. The CDR3 bases are TGTGCCAGCAGTTACGGCGGGTCCTACGAGCAGTACTTC.